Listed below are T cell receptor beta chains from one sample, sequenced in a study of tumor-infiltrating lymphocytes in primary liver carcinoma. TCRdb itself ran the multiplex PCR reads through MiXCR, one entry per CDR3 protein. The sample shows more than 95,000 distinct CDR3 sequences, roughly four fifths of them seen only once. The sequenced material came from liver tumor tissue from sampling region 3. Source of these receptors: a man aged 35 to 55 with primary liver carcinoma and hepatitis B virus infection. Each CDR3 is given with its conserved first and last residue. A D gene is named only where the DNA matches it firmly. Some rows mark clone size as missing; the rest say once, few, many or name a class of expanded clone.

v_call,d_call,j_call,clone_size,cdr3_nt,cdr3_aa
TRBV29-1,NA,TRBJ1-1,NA,TGCATCGTTCGGACGGGGTTGGGAATGAACACTGAAGCTTTCTTT,CIVRTGLGMNTEAFF
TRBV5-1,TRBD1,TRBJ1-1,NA,TGCGCCAGCAACTTGGAGAGGGGGCGTAACACTGAAGCTTTCTTT,CASNLERGRNTEAFF
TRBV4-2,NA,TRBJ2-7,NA,TGTGCCAGCAGCCAAGGCACCTGGTCTCAGTACGAGCAATACTTC,CASSQGTWSQYEQYF
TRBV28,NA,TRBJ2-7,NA,TGTGCCAGCAGACCTCAGGGAAGTCACTACGAGCAGTACTTC,CASRPQGSHYEQYF
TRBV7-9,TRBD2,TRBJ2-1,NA,TGTGCCACCAACTTCTGGGGACTAGCGGGAGTTCCTGAGCAGTTCTTC,CATNFWGLAGVPEQFF
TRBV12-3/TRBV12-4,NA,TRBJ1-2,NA,TGTGCCAGCAGTCGTCGGATCGTGGACTATGGCTACACCTTC,CASSRRIVDYGYTF
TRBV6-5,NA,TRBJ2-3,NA,TGTGACAGCAGTCTCCAGAGCACAGATACGCGATATTTT,CDSSLQSTDTRYF
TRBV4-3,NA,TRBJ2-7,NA,TGCACCAGCAACCAAGGTCAGGTCCCCTACGAGCAGTACTTC,CTSNQGQVPYEQYF
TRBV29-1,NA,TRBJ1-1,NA,TGCAGCGTTCAATCCGGGATCACTGAAGCCTTCTTT,CSVQSGITEAFF
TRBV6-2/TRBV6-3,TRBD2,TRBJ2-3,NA,TGTGCCAGTACTGTGACTAGCGGGAGGTATAGCACAGATACGCGGTATTTT,CASTVTSGRYSTDTRYF
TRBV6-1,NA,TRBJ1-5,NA,TGTGCCGGCAGTGAAAGGGGAAATGATCAGCCCCATCATTTT,CAGSERGNDQPHHF
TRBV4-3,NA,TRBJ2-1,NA,TGCGCCAGCAGCCAAGATTCCTACTCAGGATACAATGAGCAGTTGTTC,CASSQDSYSGYNEQLF
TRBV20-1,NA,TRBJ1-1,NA,TGCAGAGCATTAGGAAGGGGGAGTCGCACTGAAGCTTTCTTT,CRALGRGSRTEAFF
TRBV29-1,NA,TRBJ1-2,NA,TGCAGCGGTCGACAGATCGACGGCCACACCTTC,CSGRQIDGHTF
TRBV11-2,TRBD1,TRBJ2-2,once,TGTGCCAGCAGTTTTGGGACAGGGGTGACCGGGGAGCTGTTTTTT,CASSFGTGVTGELFF
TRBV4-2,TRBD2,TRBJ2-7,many,TGTGCCAGCAGCCTGTCCTACGGGAGGGGCACGAGAGAGCAGTACTTC,CASSLSYGRGTREQYF
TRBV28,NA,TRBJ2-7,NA,TGTGCTAGCAGATCACCCTTCTACGAGCAGTACTTC,CASRSPFYEQYF
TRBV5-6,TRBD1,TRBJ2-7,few,TGTGCCAGCAGCGACACAGGGGGCGCCCGCTACGAGCAGTACTTC,CASSDTGGARYEQYF
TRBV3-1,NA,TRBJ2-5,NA,TGTGACAGCAGCCAAGACGGATTAAGAGGGGAGACCCAGTACTTC,CDSSQDGLRGETQYF
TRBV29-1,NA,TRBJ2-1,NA,TGCAGCGTCCAACAGTGGCTCTACATTGAGCAGTTCTTC,CSVQQWLYIEQFF
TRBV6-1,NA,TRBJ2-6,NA,TGTGCCAGCAGAACCAGCCCCAAGTCTTGGACCAACGTCCTGACTTTC,CASRTSPKSWTNVLTF
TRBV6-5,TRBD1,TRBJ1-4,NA,TGTGCCAGCAGTAACCGGGGCAGGGGGCGAGGCAAAAAACTGTTTTTT,CASSNRGRGRGKKLFF
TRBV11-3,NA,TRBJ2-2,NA,TGTGTCAGCAGCTTAGACTTCGCCAGGGAGCTGTTTTTT,CVSSLDFARELFF
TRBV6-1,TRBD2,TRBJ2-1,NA,TGTGCAGGCAGTGAAGGGACTAGCGGGAGCAATGAGCAGTTCTTT,CAGSEGTSGSNEQFF
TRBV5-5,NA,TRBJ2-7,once,TGTGCCAACAGCTTGAGATTAGCGGAGTTGGGCTCCTACGAGCAGTACTTC,CANSLRLAELGSYEQYF
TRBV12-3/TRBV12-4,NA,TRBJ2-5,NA,TGTGACAGCAACCGAAGCGGGACAGAGACCCAGTGCTTC,CDSNRSGTETQCF
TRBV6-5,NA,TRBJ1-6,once,TGTACCAGCGGTTATACGGTCTATAATTCACCCCTCCACTTT,CTSGYTVYNSPLHF
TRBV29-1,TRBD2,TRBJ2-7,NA,TGCAGCATTCAATCGAGGGGAGGGCGCGACCAGTATTTC,CSIQSRGGRDQYF
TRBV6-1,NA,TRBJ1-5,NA,TGTGCCACCAGTCCCCAGGGGCTGACCCCAAATCAGCCCCAGCATTTT,CATSPQGLTPNQPQHF
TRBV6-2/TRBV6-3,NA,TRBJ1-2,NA,TGTGCCGGCAGTTATGGCAGCAACTCTGGCTACACCTTC,CAGSYGSNSGYTF
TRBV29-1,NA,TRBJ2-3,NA,TGCAGCGCCAGACTGGGGGGCACAGATACACAGTATTTT,CSARLGGTDTQYF
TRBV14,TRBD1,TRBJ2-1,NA,TGTGCCAGCAGCCAAGGGGATCAGGGGACAGGGTACAATGAGGAGTTCTTC,CASSQGDQGTGYNEEFF
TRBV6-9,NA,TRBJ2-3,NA,TGTGCCAGCGCCTACCACGGCGAGACAGGCACAGATACGCAGTATTTT,CASAYHGETGTDTQYF
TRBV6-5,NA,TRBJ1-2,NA,TGTGTCACCCTAGGCCTTGCCGCAATGCACACCTTC,CVTLGLAAMHTF
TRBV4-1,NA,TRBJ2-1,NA,TGCGCCAACAGCGCGGGACAGCTGTTCTTC,CANSAGQLFF
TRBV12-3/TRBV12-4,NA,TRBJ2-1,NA,TGTGCCAGCGGTCCCCAGGGGCGGCGGGATGAGCAGTTCTTC,CASGPQGRRDEQFF
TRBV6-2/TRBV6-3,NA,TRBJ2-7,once,TGTGCGAGCGGTTACTCCGACTTGGGACGACGATCCTACGAGCAGTACTTC,CASGYSDLGRRSYEQYF
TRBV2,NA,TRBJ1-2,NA,TGTGCCAGCAGCCGGGACTGGGGATACGGCTCTGGTTACACCTTC,CASSRDWGYGSGYTF
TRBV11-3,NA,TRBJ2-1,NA,TGTGCCAGTTGCTTAGGCGTCTCGAACAATGAGCTGTTCTTC,CASCLGVSNNELFF
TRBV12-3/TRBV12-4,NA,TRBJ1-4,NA,TGTAGCAGCAGTTTAGCCGGGACTGAAAAACTGTTTTTT,CSSSLAGTEKLFF
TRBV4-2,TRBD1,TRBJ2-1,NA,TGTGCCAACAGCCAAGATTTCGGACAGGGAAATGAGCAGTTCTTC,CANSQDFGQGNEQFF
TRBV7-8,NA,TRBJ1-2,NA,TGTGTCAGCAGCTTAGCGGAACGGAACTATGGCTTCACCTTC,CVSSLAERNYGFTF
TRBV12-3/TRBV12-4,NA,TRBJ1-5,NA,TGTGTCAGCAGTCGGACGGTAAATGAGCCCCAGCATTTT,CVSSRTVNEPQHF
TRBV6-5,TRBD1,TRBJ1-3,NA,TGTACCAGCAGCATCGGACAGGGGAGAATGGGAAACACCATATATTTT,CTSSIGQGRMGNTIYF
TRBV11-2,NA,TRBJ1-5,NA,TGTGCCAGCAGCTTAGGGACAGAACAGTCCCAGCATTTT,CASSLGTEQSQHF
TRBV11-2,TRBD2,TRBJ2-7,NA,TGTGCCAGCAGCATAGAAGCTAGCGGGAGCCACGAGCAGTTATTC,CASSIEASGSHEQLF
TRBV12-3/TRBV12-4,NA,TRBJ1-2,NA,TGTGCCAGCTGTTTAGGTGGCAGACCAAAAAACTATGGCTACACCTTC,CASCLGGRPKNYGYTF
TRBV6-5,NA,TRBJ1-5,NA,TGTGCCAGCAATCCAGGCCTAGCGGGAACAGATACGCAGCATTTT,CASNPGLAGTDTQHF
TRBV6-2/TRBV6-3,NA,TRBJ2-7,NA,TGTGTCAGCGGGGAAGGGGGCGGGACCTCCTACGAGCAGTATTTC,CVSGEGGGTSYEQYF
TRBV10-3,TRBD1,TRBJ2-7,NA,TGTGCCTCGACCCGAGGGACAGGGGCCTCCGACGAGCAGTACTTC,CASTRGTGASDEQYF
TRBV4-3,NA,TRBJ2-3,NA,TGCACCAGCAGCCGCCGAAAGGGGGGGACAGATACGCAATATTTT,CTSSRRKGGTDTQYF
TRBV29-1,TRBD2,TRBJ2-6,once,TGCAGCGTTGGAGGGACTAGTGGGAGCCTCTCTGGGGCCAACGCCATGACTTTC,CSVGGTSGSLSGANAMTF
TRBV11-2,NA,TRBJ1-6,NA,TGTGTCAGCAACTCCAACTGGGGTTCACCCCTCCACTTT,CVSNSNWGSPLHF